This T cell receptor beta chain was identified in a study of beta chain features in type 1 diabetes. cDNA synthesis used the whole RNA isolate, giving expressed TCRB sequences. About 3.4 million reads per sample on average were obtained from naive, central memory and regulatory T cell samples. Assay: immunoSEQ multiplex PCR; the TCRdb copy retains only in-frame clones and omits some. The table lists 330,000 or so clones, over 10% of them singletons. Concerning this clone itself: Its cognate antigen is unknown.

Study findings and constraints: For Type 1 diabetes patients, all four CD4+ subsets carried TCRB CDR3s that were moderately but significantly shorter. For patients, the naive, central memory and Treg TCRB repertoires appeared more alike than for healthy donors.

This CDR3 is 17 amino acids long. The clonotype comes from a young woman with type 1 diabetes. The sample was naive CD4+ T cells from blood. J is TRBJ2-5 and V is TRBV1; the table names TRBD2, a call not compared with the DNA. TRBV1 is a pseudogene. The chain's CDR3 is CTSSQVLLLGSQETQYF. The DNA for the CDR3 is TGCACCAGCAGCCAAGTCCTGTTACTAGGATCCCAAGAGACCCAGTACTTC.